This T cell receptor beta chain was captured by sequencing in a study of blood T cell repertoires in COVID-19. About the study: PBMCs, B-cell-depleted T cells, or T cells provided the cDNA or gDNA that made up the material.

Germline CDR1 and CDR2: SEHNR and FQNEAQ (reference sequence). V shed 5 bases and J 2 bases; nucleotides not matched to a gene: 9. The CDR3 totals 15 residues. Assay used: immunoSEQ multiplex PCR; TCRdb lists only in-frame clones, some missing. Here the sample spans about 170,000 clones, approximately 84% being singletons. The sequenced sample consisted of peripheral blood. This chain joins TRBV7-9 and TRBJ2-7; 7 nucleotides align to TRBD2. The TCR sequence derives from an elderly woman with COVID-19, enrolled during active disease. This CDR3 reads CASSGREAGPYEQYF. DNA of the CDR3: TGTGCCAGCAGCGGGCGCGAAGCGGGGCCCTACGAGCAGTACTTC.